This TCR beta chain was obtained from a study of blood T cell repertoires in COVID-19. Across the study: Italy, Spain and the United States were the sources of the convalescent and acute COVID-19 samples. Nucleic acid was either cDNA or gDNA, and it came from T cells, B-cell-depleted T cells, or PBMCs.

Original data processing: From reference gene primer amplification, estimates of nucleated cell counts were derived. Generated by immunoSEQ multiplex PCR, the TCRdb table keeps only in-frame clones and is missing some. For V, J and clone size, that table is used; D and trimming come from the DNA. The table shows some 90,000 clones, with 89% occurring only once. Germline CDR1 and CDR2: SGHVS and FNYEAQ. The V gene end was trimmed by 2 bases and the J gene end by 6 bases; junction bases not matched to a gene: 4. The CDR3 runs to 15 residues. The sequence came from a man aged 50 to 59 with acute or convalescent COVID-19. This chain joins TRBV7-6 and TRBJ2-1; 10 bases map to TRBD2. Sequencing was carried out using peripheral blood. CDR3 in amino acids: CASSLKSGGANEQFF. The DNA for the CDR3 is TGTGCCAGCAGCTTAAAAAGCGGGGGGGCCAATGAGCAGTTCTTC.